This T cell receptor beta chain appears in the sequencing data of a study of T-cell reconstitution after alpha-beta-depleted transplantation in children. Germline V CDR1 and CDR2: SQVTM, ANQGSEA. The V end was cut by 6 bases, the J end by 1 base, with 9 bases between. This CDR3 region has 12 residues. General study findings and limits: Several hundred expanded graft clones reportedly were the source of alpha-beta T cells about two months after transplant. The study traced high day-60 TCRbeta diversity in some patients to surviving recipient T cells and thymic progenitors. At one year after transplant, newly produced T cells mostly accounted for T-cell counts and diversity.

This clonotype was counted ten times or more. The target antigen is unknown. Unique molecular identifiers were used in preparing the TCRbeta library. Via MiXCR, TCRdb re-called the PCR reads, giving one row per CDR3 protein. The sample lists approximately 650,000 distinct CDR3 sequences, roughly 14% occurring once. This sequence was found in a girl aged 2-9 years with congenital amegakaryocytic thrombocytopenia, due to receive a stem cell transplant. The chain is built from TRBV29-1 and TRBJ1-1; maybe TRBD1 (6 bases). Sequences were derived from PBMCs, sampled before TCRalphabeta/CD19-depleted stem cell transplant. The CDR3 is CSVPGQNTEAFF. CDR3 coding DNA: TGCAGCGTACCGGGACAGAACACTGAAGCTTTCTTT.